Sequencing of this TCR beta chain was carried out in a study of molecular identifiers for immune sequencing clone quantification. Study observations and caveats: In naive cells, clones above 20 RNA copies held under 1% of molecules, whereas in effector cells they held over 97%.

Previously described methods and listed TCR primers were employed for the bulk TCR libraries. Using its own MiXCR run on the PCR reads, TCRdb lists one record per CDR3 protein. The sample contains about 630,000 distinct CDR3 sequences, 25% of which appear only once. Libraries from naive CD8 cells were generated from about 20,000 to 1,000,000 sorted cells (with 10%, 30% or 50% RNA). A word on this clonotype: Its antigen is undetermined. An end of the junction differs from the germline gene, which may be a read error.

Per the germline V gene, CDR1 is SEHNR and CDR2 is FQNEAQ (reference sequence). The CDR3 is 15 residues long. J is TRBJ2-5 and V is TRBV7-9, with D unresolved. This receptor was identified in a human donor in good health. Some libraries in this study had Jurkat cell RNA spiked in. Material for sequencing was naive CD8+ T cells from blood, with Jurkat cell RNA spiked in. This sample's subset: FACS-sorted CD8+CD4-CCR7+CD45RA+ naive T cells. In nucleotides, the CDR3 is TGTGCCAGTTCCATCCCTACAGCGCGCCAAGAGCCCCAGTACTTC. This translates into CASSIPTARQEPQYF.